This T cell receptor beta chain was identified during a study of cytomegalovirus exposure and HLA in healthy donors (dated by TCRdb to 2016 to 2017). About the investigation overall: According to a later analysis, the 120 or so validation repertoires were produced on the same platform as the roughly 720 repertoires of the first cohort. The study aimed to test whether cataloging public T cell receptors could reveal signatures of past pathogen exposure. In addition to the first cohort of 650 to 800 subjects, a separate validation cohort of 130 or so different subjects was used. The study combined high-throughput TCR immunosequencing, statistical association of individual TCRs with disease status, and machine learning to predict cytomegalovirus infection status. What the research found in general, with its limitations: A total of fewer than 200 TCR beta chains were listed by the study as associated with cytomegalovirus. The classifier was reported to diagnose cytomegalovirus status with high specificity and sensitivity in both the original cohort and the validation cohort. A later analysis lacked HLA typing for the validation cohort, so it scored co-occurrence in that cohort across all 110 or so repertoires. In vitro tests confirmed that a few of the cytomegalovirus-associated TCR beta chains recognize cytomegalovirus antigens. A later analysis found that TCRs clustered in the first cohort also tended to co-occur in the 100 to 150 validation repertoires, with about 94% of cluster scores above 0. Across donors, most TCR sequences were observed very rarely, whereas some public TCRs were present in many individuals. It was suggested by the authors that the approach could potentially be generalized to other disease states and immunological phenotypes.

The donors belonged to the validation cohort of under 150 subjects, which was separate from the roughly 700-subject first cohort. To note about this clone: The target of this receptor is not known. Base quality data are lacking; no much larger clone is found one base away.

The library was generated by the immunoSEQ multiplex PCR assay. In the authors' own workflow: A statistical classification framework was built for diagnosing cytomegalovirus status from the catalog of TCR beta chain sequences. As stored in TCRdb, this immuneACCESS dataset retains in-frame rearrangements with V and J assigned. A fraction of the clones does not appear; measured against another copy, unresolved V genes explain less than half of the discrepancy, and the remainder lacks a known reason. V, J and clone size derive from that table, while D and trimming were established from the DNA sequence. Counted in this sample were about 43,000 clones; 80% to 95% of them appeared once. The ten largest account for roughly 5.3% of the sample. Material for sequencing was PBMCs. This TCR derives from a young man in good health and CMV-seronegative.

The CDR3 protein is CASSLKGAPSPLHF. The DNA is TGCGCCAGCAGCTTGAAGGGGGCGCCTTCACCCCTCCACTTT. This sequence uses TRBV5-1 and TRBJ1-6; a stretch of 7 junction bases matches TRBD1. Reading the germline V gene gives CDR1 SGHRS and CDR2 YFSETQ. Trimming accounts for 1 base at V and 9 bases at J, while the number of junction bases matched to no gene is 4. Inclusive of the bounding cysteine and phenylalanine, the CDR3 is 14 residues long. Of all the DNA, just the CDR3 is kept, 42 bases in frame from base 1.